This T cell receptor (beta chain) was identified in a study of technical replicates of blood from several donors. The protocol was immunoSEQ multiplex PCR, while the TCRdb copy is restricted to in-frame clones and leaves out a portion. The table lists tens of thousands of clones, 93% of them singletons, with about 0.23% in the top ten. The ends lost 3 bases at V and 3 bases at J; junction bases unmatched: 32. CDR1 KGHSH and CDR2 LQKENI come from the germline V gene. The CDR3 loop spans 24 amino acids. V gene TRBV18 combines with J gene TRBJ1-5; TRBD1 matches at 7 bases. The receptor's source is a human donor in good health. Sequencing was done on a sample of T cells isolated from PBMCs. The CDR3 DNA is TGTGCCAGCTCACCGAGCTGGAGGGAGAGGGGGCGGAGAGAGGGGCCCGCCTTCAATCAGCCCCAGCATTTT. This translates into CASSPSWRERGRREGPAFNQPQHF.